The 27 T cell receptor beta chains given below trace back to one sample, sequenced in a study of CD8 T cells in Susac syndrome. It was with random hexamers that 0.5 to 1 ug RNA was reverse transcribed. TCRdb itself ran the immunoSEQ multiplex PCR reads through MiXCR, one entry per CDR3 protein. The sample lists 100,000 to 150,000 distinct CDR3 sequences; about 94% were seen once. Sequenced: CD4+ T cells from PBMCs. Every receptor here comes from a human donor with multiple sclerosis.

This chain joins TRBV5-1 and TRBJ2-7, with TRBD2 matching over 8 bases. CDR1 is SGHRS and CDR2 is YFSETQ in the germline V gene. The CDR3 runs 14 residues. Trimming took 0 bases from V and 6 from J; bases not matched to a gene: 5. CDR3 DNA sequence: TGCGCCAGCAGCTTGGAGCGGGAGAGGGGCGAGCAGTACTTC. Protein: CASSLERERGEQYF. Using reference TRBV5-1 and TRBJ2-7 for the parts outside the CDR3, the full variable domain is KAGVTQTPRYLIKTRGQQVTLSCSPISGHRSVSWYQQTPGQGLQFLFEYFSETQRNKGNFPGRFSGRQFSNSRSEMNVSTLELGDSALYLCASSLERERGEQYFGPGTRLTVT.

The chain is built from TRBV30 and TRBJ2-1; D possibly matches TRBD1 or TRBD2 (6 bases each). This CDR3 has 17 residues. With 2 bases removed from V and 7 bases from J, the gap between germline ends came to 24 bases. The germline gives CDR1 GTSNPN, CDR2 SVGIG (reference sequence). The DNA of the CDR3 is TGTGCCTGGAGTCGGGGAGGACCCGGGCAAAGGGGGAATGAGCAGTTCTTC. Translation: CAWSRGGPGQRGNEQFF.

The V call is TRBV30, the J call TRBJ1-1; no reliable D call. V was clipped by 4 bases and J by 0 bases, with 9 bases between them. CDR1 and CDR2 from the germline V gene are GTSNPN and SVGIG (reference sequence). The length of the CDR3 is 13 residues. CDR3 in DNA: TGTGCCTGGAAAGGTGCAATGAACACTGAAGCTTTCTTT. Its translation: CAWKGAMNTEAFF.

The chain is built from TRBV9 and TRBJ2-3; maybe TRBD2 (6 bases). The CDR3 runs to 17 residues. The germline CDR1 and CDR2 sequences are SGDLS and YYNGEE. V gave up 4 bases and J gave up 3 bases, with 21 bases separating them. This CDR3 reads CASSPRGSGKGTDTQYF. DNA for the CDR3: TGTGCCAGCAGCCCCCGGGGGAGCGGAAAGGGAACAGATACGCAGTATTTT. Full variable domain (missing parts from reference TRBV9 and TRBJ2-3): DSGVTQTPKHLITATGQRVTLRCSPRSGDLSVYWYQQSLDQGLQFLIQYYNGEERAKGNILERFSAQQFPDLHSELNLSSLELGDSALYFCASSPRGSGKGTDTQYFGPGTRLTVL.

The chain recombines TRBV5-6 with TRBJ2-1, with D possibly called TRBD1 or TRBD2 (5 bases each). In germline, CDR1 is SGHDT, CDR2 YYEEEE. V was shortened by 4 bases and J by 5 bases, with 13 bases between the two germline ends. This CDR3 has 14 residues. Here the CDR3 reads CASSLRGSDNEQFF. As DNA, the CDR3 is TGTGCCAGCAGCCTGAGGGGTAGCGACAATGAGCAGTTCTTC. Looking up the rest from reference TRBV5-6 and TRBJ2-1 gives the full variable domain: DAGVTQSPTHLIKTRGQQVTLRCSPKSGHDTVSWYQQALGQGPQFIFQYYEEEERQRGNFPDRFSGHQFPNYSSELNVNALLLGDSALYLCASSLRGSDNEQFFGPGTRLTVL.

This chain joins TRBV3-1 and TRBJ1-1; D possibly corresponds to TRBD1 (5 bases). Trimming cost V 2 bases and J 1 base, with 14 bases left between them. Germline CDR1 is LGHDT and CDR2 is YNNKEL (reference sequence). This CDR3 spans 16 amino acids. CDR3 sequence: CASSQWPGHENTEAFF. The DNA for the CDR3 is TGTGCCAGCAGCCAATGGCCAGGGCACGAGAACACTGAAGCTTTCTTT.

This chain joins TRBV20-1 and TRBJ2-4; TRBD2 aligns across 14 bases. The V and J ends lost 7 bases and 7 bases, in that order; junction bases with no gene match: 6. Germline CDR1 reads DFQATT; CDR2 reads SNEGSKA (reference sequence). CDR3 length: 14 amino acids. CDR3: CSVLGLAGENIQYF. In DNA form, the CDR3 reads TGCAGTGTGCTGGGACTAGCGGGGGAGAACATTCAGTACTTC.

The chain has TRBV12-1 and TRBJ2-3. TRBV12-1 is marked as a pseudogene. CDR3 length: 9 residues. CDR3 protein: CASSCRQYF. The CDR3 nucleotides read TGTGCCAGCAGCTGCAGGCAGTATTTT.

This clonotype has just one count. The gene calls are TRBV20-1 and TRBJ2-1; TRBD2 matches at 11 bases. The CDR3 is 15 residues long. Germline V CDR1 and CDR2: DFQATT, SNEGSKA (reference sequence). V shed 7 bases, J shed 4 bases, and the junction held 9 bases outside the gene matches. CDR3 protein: CSVPSLAGAYNEQFF. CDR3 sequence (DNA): TGCAGTGTACCCTCACTAGCGGGGGCATACAATGAGCAGTTCTTC.

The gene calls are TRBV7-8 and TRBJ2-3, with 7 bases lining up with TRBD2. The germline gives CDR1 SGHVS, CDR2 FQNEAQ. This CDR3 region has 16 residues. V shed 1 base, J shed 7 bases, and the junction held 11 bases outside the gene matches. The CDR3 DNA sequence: TGTGCCAGCAGCTTAGTTGGGCGGGGGACCCCAAATACGCAGTATTTT. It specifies CASSLVGRGTPNTQYF.

DNA for the CDR3: TGTGCCAGCAGCTTGGGGCCCAATACGGGAGGGCCTAAGACCCAGTACTTC. Its translation is CASSLGPNTGGPKTQYF. This sequence joins TRBV5-4 and TRBJ2-5; TRBD2 agrees at 8 bases. V shed 0 bases and J 6 bases; nucleotides not matched to a gene: 13. The germline V gene encodes CDR1 SGHNT and CDR2 YYREEE (reference sequence). The CDR3 length is 17 residues.

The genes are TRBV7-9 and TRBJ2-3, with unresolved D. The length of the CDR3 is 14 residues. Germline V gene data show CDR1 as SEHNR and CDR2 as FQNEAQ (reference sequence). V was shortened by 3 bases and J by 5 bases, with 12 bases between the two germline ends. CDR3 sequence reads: CASSLAPMGDTQYF. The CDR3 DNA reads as TGTGCCAGCAGCTTGGCTCCCATGGGAGATACGCAGTATTTT.

CDR3 sequence: CASSPDTGELFF. Written as DNA, the CDR3 is TGTGCCAGCAGCCCCGACACCGGGGAGCTGTTTTTT. V and J are TRBV3-1 and TRBJ2-2; D not resolved. The CDR3 contains 12 residues. Germline-derived CDR1 and CDR2 are LGHDT and YNNKEL (reference sequence). V was clipped by 4 bases and J by 3 bases, with 3 bases between them.

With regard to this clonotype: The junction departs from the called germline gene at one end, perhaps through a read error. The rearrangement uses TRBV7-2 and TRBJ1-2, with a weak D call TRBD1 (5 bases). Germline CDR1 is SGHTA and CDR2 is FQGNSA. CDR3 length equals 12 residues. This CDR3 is CASSSSTGRPSF. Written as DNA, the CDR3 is TGTGCCAGCAGCTCCTCAACGGGGCGCCCAAGCTTC.

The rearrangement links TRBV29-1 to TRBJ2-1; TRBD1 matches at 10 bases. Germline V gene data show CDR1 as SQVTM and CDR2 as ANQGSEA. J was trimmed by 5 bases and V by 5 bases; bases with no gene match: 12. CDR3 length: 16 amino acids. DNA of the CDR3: TGCAGCGTTTTGGAGAGGAGACAGGGGGCAAACAATGAGCAGTTCTTC. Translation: CSVLERRQGANNEQFF.

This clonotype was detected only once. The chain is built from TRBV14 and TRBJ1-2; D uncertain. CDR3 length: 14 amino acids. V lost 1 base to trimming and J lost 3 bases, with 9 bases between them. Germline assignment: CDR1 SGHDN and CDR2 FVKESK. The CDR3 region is CASSQVLGYYGYTF. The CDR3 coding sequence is TGTGCCAGCAGCCAAGTTTTAGGGTACTATGGCTACACCTTC.

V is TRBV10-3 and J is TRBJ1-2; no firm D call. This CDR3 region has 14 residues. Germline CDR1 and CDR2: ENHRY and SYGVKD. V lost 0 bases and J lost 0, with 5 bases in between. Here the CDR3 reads CAISESGSNYGYTF. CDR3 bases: TGTGCCATCAGTGAGTCGGGGTCTAACTATGGCTACACCTTC.

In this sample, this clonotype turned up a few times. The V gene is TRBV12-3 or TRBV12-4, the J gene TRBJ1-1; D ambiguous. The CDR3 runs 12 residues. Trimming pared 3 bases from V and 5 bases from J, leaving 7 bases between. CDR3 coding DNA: TGTGCCAGCAGTTTTTCGGGAACTGAAGCTTTCTTT. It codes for CASSFSGTEAFF.

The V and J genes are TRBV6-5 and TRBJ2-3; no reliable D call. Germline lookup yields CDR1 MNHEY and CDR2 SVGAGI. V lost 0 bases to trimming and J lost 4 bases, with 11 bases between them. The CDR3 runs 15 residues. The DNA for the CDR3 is TGTGCCAGCAGTTACTCGCAGGCGGCGGCAGATACGCAGTATTTT. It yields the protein CASSYSQAAADTQYF.

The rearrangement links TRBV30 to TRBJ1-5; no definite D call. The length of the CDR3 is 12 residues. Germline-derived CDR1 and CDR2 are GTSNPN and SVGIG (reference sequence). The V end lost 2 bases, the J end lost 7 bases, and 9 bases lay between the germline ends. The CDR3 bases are TGTGCCTGGAGTCACCCTGGGCAGCCCCAGCATTTT. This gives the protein CAWSHPGQPQHF. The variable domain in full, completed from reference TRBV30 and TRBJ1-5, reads SQTIHQWPATLVQPVGSPLSLECTVEGTSNPNLYWYRQAAGRGLQLLFYSVGIGQISSEVPQNLSASRPQDRQFILSSKKLLLSDSGFYLCAWSHPGQPQHFGDGTRLSIL.

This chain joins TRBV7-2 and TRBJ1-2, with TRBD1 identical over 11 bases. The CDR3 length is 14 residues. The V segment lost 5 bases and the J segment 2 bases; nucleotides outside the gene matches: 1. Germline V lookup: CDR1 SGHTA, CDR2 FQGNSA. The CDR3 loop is CASSRDRGNYGYTF. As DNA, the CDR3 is TGTGCCAGCAGCCGGGACAGGGGGAACTATGGCTACACCTTC.

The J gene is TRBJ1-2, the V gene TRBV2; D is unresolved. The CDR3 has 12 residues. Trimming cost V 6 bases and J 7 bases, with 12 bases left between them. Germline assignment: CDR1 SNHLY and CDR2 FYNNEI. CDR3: CASRALSSGYTF. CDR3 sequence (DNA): TGTGCCAGCAGGGCCCTTTCAAGTGGCTACACCTTC.

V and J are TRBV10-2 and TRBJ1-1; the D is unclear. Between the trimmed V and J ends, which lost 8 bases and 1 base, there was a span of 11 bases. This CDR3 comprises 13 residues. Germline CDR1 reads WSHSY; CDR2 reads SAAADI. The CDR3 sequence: CASFKTGNTEAFF. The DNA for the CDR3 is TGCGCCAGCTTCAAAACCGGGAACACTGAAGCTTTCTTT.

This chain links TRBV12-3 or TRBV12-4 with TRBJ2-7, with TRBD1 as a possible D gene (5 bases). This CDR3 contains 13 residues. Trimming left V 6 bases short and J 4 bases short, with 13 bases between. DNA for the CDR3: TGTGCCAGCAGGGATGGACATCAATACGAGCAGTACTTC. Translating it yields CASRDGHQYEQYF.

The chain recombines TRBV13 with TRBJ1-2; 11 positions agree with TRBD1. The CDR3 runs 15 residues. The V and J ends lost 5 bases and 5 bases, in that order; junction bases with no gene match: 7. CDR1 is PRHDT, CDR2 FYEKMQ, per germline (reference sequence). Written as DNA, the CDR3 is TGTGCCAGCAGCGCCCGGGACAGGGGGTTGTATGGCTACACCTTC. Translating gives CASSARDRGLYGYTF.

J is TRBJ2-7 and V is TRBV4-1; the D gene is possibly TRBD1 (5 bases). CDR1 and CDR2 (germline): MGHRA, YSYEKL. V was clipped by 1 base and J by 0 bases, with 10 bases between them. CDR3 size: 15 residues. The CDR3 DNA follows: TGCGCCAGCAGCCAAGGGTGGGGCAGCTCCTACGAGCAGTACTTC. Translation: CASSQGWGSSYEQYF.

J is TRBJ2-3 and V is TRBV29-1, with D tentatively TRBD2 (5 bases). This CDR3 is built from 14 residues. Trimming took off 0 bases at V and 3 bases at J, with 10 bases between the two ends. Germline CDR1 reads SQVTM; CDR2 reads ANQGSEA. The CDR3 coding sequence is TGCAGCGTTGAAGATCATCGGGGTACAGATACGCAGTATTTT. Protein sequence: CSVEDHRGTDTQYF.